These 11 T cell receptor beta chains were sequenced from one sample in a study of cytomegalovirus exposure and HLA in healthy donors. Primers for the PCR totalled 60 Vbeta and 13 Jbeta. Some clones are missing from TCRdb's copy, which holds only in-frame ones; the method was immunoSEQ multiplex PCR. The table has about 150,000 clones, approximately 84% seen once. Sequencing used PBMCs. These receptors all come from a male donor in good health and CMV-seropositive.

DNA of the CDR3: TGTGCCAGCAGCCCCCTCCCAGGTCAGGCCTTTCATTTT. Its translation: CASSPLPGQAFHF. The chain joins TRBV5-4 to TRBJ1-5; no firm D call. V lost 4 bases and J lost 16, with 21 bases in between. From germline, CDR1 is SGHNT and CDR2 YYREEE (reference sequence). CDR3 length: 13 residues.

This clone was seen a few times. The chain uses TRBV7-9 and TRBJ1-5; D ambiguous. V was shortened by 5 bases and J by 4 bases, with 15 bases between the two germline ends. This CDR3 has 15 amino acids. The V gene's germline CDR1 is SEHNR and CDR2 FQNEAQ (reference sequence). CDR3 coding DNA: TGTGCCAGCAGCGTATCCGGAGGAAGGAATCAGCCCCAGCATTTT. Protein: CASSVSGGRNQPQHF.

The chain links TRBV6-5 to TRBJ1-1; D unresolved. The germline V gene has CDR1 MNHEY and CDR2 SVGAGI. The CDR3 contains 16 residues. Deletions cut 4 bases from V and 2 bases from J, with 17 bases between. For the CDR3, the DNA is TGTGCCAGCAGTTCCACGTTTCGAGGACTTAACACTGAAGCTTTCTTT. Translating gives CASSSTFRGLNTEAFF.

Comments on this clone: Different DNA sequences within this sample yield the same CDR3. V usage is TRBV7-8 and J usage is TRBJ1-1, with TRBD1 as a possible D gene (6 bases). CDR3 length equals 14 residues. V lost 2 bases, J lost 1 base, and 8 bases lay in between. Germline V gene sequence: CDR1 SGHVS, CDR2 FQNEAQ. The CDR3 coding sequence is TGTGCCAGCAGCTTACGCAGGGGGAACACTGAAGCTTTCTTT. It encodes CASSLRRGNTEAFF.

The chain couples TRBV14 to TRBJ2-1; D is uncertain. The V and J ends lost 4 bases and 4 bases respectively, with 5 bases between them. The CDR3 has 12 amino acids. CDR1 SGHDN and CDR2 FVKESK come from the germline V gene. CDR3 nucleotide sequence: TGTGCCAGCAGCCGTGAGTACAATGAGCAGTTCTTC. It is translated as CASSREYNEQFF.

This chain uses TRBV11-3 with TRBJ2-1; D is unresolved. Trimming stripped 3 bases from V and 0 bases from J, with 6 bases between. Germline loops: CDR1 SGHNT, CDR2 YENEEA. The CDR3 spans 14 residues. The CDR3 nucleotides read TGTGCCAGCAGCTTGGTTAGCTCCTACAATGAGCAGTTCTTC. Its translation is CASSLVSSYNEQFF.

The chain recombines TRBV29-1 with TRBJ1-3, with 8 positions matching TRBD1. V lost 7 bases, J lost 2 bases, and 4 bases stayed unmatched. Germline loops: CDR1 SQVTM, CDR2 ANQGSEA. This CDR3 has 13 residues. This CDR3 is CSGTGLAGNTIYF. In DNA, the CDR3 is TGCAGCGGGACAGGGCTGGCTGGAAACACCATATATTTT.

The chain has TRBV27 and TRBJ2-7, with 7 bases identical to TRBD2. The length of the CDR3 is 14 residues. CDR1 is MNHEY, CDR2 SMNVEV, per germline (reference sequence). V lost 5 bases, J lost 6 bases, and 10 bases stayed unmatched. The DNA for the CDR3 is TGTGCCAGCAGTCCCCTCCAGCGGGAAAGCGAGCAGTACTTC. Its protein is CASSPLQRESEQYF.

V and J are TRBV6-5 and TRBJ2-5, with D perhaps matching TRBD1 (6 bases). Matching the DNA end better, TRBJ2-7 makes the J call doubtful. Germline CDR1 and CDR2: MNHEY and SVGAGI. The CDR3 length is 15 residues. CDR3 sequence reads: CASSYSYRASYEQYF. The CDR3 DNA is TGTGCCAGCAGTTACTCGTACAGGGCCTCCTACGAGCAGTACTTC.

The J gene is TRBJ2-1, the V gene TRBV9; no definite D call. The CDR3 length is 15 residues. Trimming removed 4 bases from V and 0 bases from J, with 11 bases in between. Germline values: CDR1 SGDLS, CDR2 YYNGEE. CDR3 sequence reads: CASSLPLSSYNEQFF. In DNA form, the CDR3 reads TGTGCCAGCAGCCTCCCCCTTAGCTCCTACAATGAGCAGTTCTTC.

The chain links TRBV11-3 to TRBJ2-3, with 14 bases matching TRBD2. The V gene's germline CDR1 is SGHNT and CDR2 YENEEA. The junction had 7 bases not matched to a gene; V was cut back by 5 bases and J by 6 bases. The CDR3 consists of 16 residues. The CDR3 reads CASSPGTSGSGDTQYF. DNA of the CDR3: TGTGCCAGCAGCCCTGGGACTAGCGGGAGCGGGGATACGCAGTATTTT.